The 24 T cell receptor beta chains below were found in one sample sequenced in a study of tumor T cells in aggressive B-cell lymphoma. Clones were sequenced by immunoSEQ multiplex PCR, and TCRdb holds only the in-frame ones, with some missing. This sample has roughly 1,700 clones, with around 86% found just once. The sample was tumor tissue. All receptors come from an adult with diffuse large B cell lymphoma.

The CDR3 bases are TGTGCCAGCAGCGTGTCCGACAGGGGAACACAAGAGACCCAGTACTTC. Its protein is CASSVSDRGTQETQYF. The chain uses TRBV9 and TRBJ2-5; 8 bases match TRBD1. The V and J ends lost 2 bases and 2 bases, in that order; junction bases with no gene match: 8. This CDR3 has 16 amino acids. CDR1 SGDLS and CDR2 YYNGEE come from the germline V gene.

The chain recombines TRBV10-1 with TRBJ2-3, with 7 bases lining up with TRBD1. V shed 5 bases and J 2 bases; nucleotides not matched to a gene: 4. CDR1 is WNHNN and CDR2 is SYGVQD in the germline V gene (reference sequence). This CDR3 region has 14 residues. CDR3 residues: CASSSDRDTDTQYF. DNA of the CDR3: TGCGCCAGCAGTTCTGACAGGGACACAGATACGCAGTATTTT.

The chain combines TRBV7-9 with TRBJ1-2; possible D gene TRBD1, 6 bases. The V and J ends lost 10 bases and 6 bases respectively, with 24 bases between them. The CDR3 totals 15 residues. Germline-derived CDR1 and CDR2 are SEHNR and FQNEAQ (reference sequence). CDR3 coding DNA: TGTGCCACCTCGAAGGACAGACCCAGTCGGAATGGCTACACCTTC. Its translation: CATSKDRPSRNGYTF.

The chain has TRBV18 and TRBJ1-1; TRBD1 aligns across 10 bases. This CDR3 is 15 amino acids long. Germline CDR1 reads KGHSH; CDR2 reads LQKENI. The ends lost 3 bases at V and 5 bases at J; junction bases unmatched: 6. This CDR3 reads CASSPGGQGGTEAFF. The CDR3 DNA sequence: TGTGCCAGCTCACCCGGAGGACAGGGGGGGACTGAAGCTTTCTTT.

The chain joins TRBV2 to TRBJ1-1; TRBD1 is a possible D gene (5 bases). The V gene's germline CDR1 is SNHLY and CDR2 FYNNEI. Trimming pared 2 bases from V and 2 bases from J, leaving 12 bases between. This CDR3 is 15 amino acids long. The CDR3 sequence: CASSELPQGNTEAFF. In DNA, the CDR3 is TGTGCCAGCAGTGAACTGCCGCAGGGAAACACTGAAGCTTTCTTT. The whole variable domain, remainder taken from reference TRBV2 and TRBJ1-1, is EPEVTQTPSHQVTQMGQEVILRCVPISNHLYFYWYRQILGQKVEFLVSFYNNEISEKSEIFDDQFSVERPDGSNFTLKIRSTKLEDSAMYFCASSELPQGNTEAFFGQGTRLTVV.

This clone counts as hyperexpanded (1% or more). This sample also contains other DNA sequences that code for the same CDR3. This CDR3 reads CASSSGTGGGGAFF. The CDR3 DNA follows: TGTGCCAGCAGCTCCGGGACAGGGGGCGGAGGAGCTTTCTTT. The V call is TRBV5-6, the J call TRBJ1-1; 12 bases align to TRBD1. V shed 3 bases, J shed 10 bases, and the junction held 7 bases outside the gene matches. Germline values: CDR1 SGHDT, CDR2 YYEEEE. The CDR3 runs 14 residues.

This clone was seen only a few times. The chain joins TRBV19 to TRBJ1-6, with 10 bases identical to TRBD1. Trimming at V came to 3 bases and at J to 7 bases, leaving 3 bases not matched to a gene. This CDR3 comprises 15 residues. The germline gives CDR1 LNHDA, CDR2 SQIVND (reference sequence). In DNA form, the CDR3 reads TGTGCCAGTAGTATCCCGACAGGGGGCAATTCACCCCTCCACTTT. This sequence encodes CASSIPTGGNSPLHF.

CDR3 nucleotide sequence: TGTGCCAGCTCACGCGGAATAGCGGGGGTCGAAGAGACCCAGTACTTC. This translates into CASSRGIAGVEETQYF. The chain couples TRBV18 to TRBJ2-5, with 9 bases aligning to TRBD2. The CDR3 is 16 amino acids. J gave up 3 bases and V 4 bases, and 9 bases lay outside the gene matches. CDR1 and CDR2 from the germline V gene are KGHSH and LQKENI.

The V call is TRBV7-9, the J call TRBJ2-7; 8 bases agree with TRBD2. The CDR3 sequence is 15 residues long. The J segment lost 6 bases and the V segment lost 5 bases, leaving 12 bases of the junction unmatched. In germline, CDR1 is SEHNR, CDR2 FQNEAQ (reference sequence). CDR3 nucleotides: TGTGCCAGCAGCCCCGAGGTGGGACTAGACCTCGAGCAGTACTTC. Amino acid sequence: CASSPEVGLDLEQYF. Supplemented by reference TRBV7-9 and TRBJ2-7, the full variable domain reads DTGVSQNPRHKITKRGQNVTFRCDPISEHNRLYWYRQTLGQGPEFLTYFQNEAQLEKSRLLSDRFSAERPKGSFSTLEIQRTEQGDSAMYLCASSPEVGLDLEQYFGPGTRLTVT.

The chain has TRBV7-8 and TRBJ2-1; 10 bases agree with TRBD2. Germline CDR1 SGHVS, CDR2 FQNEAQ. Germline trimming cut 0 bases from V and 8 bases from J; bases unmatched to any gene: 7. The CDR3 is 16 amino acids. Written as DNA, the CDR3 is TGTGCCAGCAGCTTAGCTATTAGCGGGGGGTGGGATGAGCAGTTCTTC. This translates into CASSLAISGGWDEQFF.

The chain couples TRBV10-3 to TRBJ2-1; 7 bases fit TRBD1. V lost 2 bases to trimming and J lost 9 bases; unmatched junction nucleotides: 7. The CDR3 sequence is 14 residues long. The germline V gene has CDR1 ENHRY and CDR2 SYGVKD. The CDR3 DNA sequence: TGTGCCATCAGTGAGCAGGGGGAGATTAGTGAGCAGTTCTTC. Translated, it gives CAISEQGEISEQFF.

This clone was observed a single time. The chain joins TRBV19 to TRBJ2-1; 8 bases are a match to TRBD2. The V and J ends lost 3 bases and 3 bases, in that order; junction bases with no gene match: 10. Germline V gene sequence: CDR1 LNHDA, CDR2 SQIVND (reference sequence). The CDR3 is made up of 17 amino acids. The DNA for the CDR3 is TGTGCCAGTAGTATCAGCTCAGCGGGGGACATCTACAATGAGCAGTTCTTC. It specifies CASSISSAGDIYNEQFF.

This sequence joins TRBV18 and TRBJ2-2; tentatively, D is TRBD1 (6 bases). The CDR3 consists of 14 residues. Trimming removed 6 bases at V and 0 bases at J, with 8 bases between. Germline V gene sequence: CDR1 KGHSH, CDR2 LQKENI. Here the CDR3 DNA reads TGTGCCAGCTCGGACAGCTCGAACACCGGGGAGCTGTTTTTT. Translation gives CASSDSSNTGELFF.

The genes are TRBV7-8 and TRBJ2-1, with 14 bases fitting TRBD2. CDR1 is SGHVS, CDR2 FQNEAQ, per germline. J lost 12 bases, V lost 1 base, and 8 bases had no gene match. The CDR3 loop spans 16 amino acids. The CDR3 region is CASSLVGTSGGPWQFF. In nucleotides, the CDR3 is TGTGCCAGCAGCTTAGTTGGGACTAGCGGGGGACCTTGGCAGTTCTTC.

The chain recombines TRBV14 with TRBJ2-1; D might be TRBD1 (5 bases). V was pared by 4 bases and J by 7 bases, with 11 bases between. This CDR3 has 13 amino acids. Germline CDR1 reads SGHDN; CDR2 reads FVKESK. The CDR3 sequence is CASSRWGENEQFF. Written as DNA, the CDR3 is TGTGCCAGCAGCCGATGGGGCGAAAATGAGCAGTTCTTC.

The chain employs TRBV7-9 and TRBJ1-2, with D perhaps TRBD1 (5 bases). This CDR3 comprises 14 residues. Germline V lookup: CDR1 SEHNR, CDR2 FQNEAQ (reference sequence). V shed 7 bases and J shed 1 base, with 13 bases lying between them. This chain's CDR3 is CASTLGGGNYGYTF. CDR3 nucleotides: TGTGCCAGCACCCTCGGGGGGGGTAACTATGGCTACACCTTC.

V usage is TRBV5-4 and J usage is TRBJ2-5, with 9 nucleotides matching TRBD1. From germline, CDR1 is SGHNT and CDR2 YYREEE (reference sequence). V was pared by 5 bases and J by 5 bases, with 4 bases of the junction left unmatched. CDR3 length: 13 amino acids. The CDR3 bases are TGTGCCAGCAGGACAGGGACAGGGGAGACCCAGTACTTC. The encoded protein is CASRTGTGETQYF.

The chain joins TRBV29-1 to TRBJ1-2, with D tentatively TRBD1 (5 bases). The germline V gene encodes CDR1 SQVTM and CDR2 ANQGSEA. The V end was cut by 4 bases, the J end by 4 bases, with 10 bases between. This CDR3 has 12 amino acids. The CDR3: CSVARDFYGYTF. The CDR3 coding sequence is TGCAGCGTTGCCAGGGATTTCTATGGCTACACCTTC.

J is TRBJ2-2 and V is TRBV7-2; weak D call: TRBD2 (6 bases). Per germline, CDR1 SGHTA and CDR2 FQGNSA. The V end lost 2 bases, the J end lost 5 bases, and 12 bases lay between the germline ends. The CDR3 is 15 amino acids. CDR3: CASSLWGRPTGELFF. CDR3 sequence (DNA): TGTGCCAGCAGCTTATGGGGGAGGCCAACCGGGGAGCTGTTTTTT.

The chain recombines TRBV10-3 with TRBJ2-7, with 7 bases that match TRBD1. V shed 4 bases and J 4 bases; nucleotides not matched to a gene: 7. Germline V gene sequence: CDR1 ENHRY, CDR2 SYGVKD. The CDR3 length is 14 residues. In DNA, the CDR3 is TGTGCCATCAGTGCTGGAGACAGGGCTTACGAGCAGTACTTC. Translation gives CAISAGDRAYEQYF.

The chain has TRBV13 and TRBJ1-5, with 8 bases that match TRBD1. V gave up 4 bases and J gave up 6 bases; unmatched junction bases: 5. Germline V lookup: CDR1 PRHDT, CDR2 FYEKMQ (reference sequence). This CDR3 comprises 14 residues. The CDR3 loop reads CASSYQGAVQPQHF. Here the CDR3 DNA reads TGTGCCAGCAGCTATCAGGGGGCGGTTCAGCCCCAGCATTTT.

The genes are TRBV13 and TRBJ1-5, with 8 bases fitting TRBD1. Trimming took 0 bases from V and 13 from J; bases not matched to a gene: 5. The CDR3 sequence is 13 residues long. The germline V gene has CDR1 PRHDT and CDR2 FYEKMQ (reference sequence). The CDR3: CASSLGGQGSQHF. The CDR3 bases are TGTGCCAGCAGCTTAGGTGGACAGGGATCACAGCATTTT.

Remarks on this clone: Germline is not matched at one junction end, which may reflect a read error. J is TRBJ1-1 and V is TRBV5-4, with TRBD1 identical over 8 bases. Germline CDR1 is SGHNT and CDR2 is YYREEE (reference sequence). CDR3 length: 13 amino acids. As DNA, the CDR3 is TGTGCCAGCAACTTGGGGACAGGATCTGAAGCTTTCTTT. Its translation is CASNLGTGSEAFF.

This chain joins TRBV18 and TRBJ2-7; D may be TRBD2 (6 bases). Germline lookup yields CDR1 KGHSH and CDR2 LQKENI. The CDR3 spans 14 residues. Trimming stripped 1 base from V and 4 bases from J, with 11 bases between. CDR3 residues: CASSPRGEAYEQYF. CDR3 DNA: TGTGCCAGCTCACCACGCGGGGAGGCTTACGAGCAGTACTTC.